The rows below give T cell receptor beta chains drawn from one sample of a study of T cell responses to AZD1222 COVID-19 vaccine. Clones were sequenced by immunoSEQ multiplex PCR, and TCRdb holds only the in-frame ones, with some missing. This sample carries roughly 160,000 clones, 92% of them seen once, and the ten largest clones take 1% to 1.5%. This sample comprised peripheral blood, obtained 28 days after the second AZD1222 dose. The receptor set was obtained from an adult who received the AZD1222 COVID-19 vaccine. Each CDR3 is given with its conserved first and last residue. Each record gives: J gene, clone size, V gene, D gene, CDR3 protein, CDR3 DNA. A D gene is named only where the DNA matches it firmly. Clone size is not always given. Where it is, it says once, few, many or a class for expanded clones.

J gene: TRBJ1-2
clone size: once
V gene: TRBV19
D gene: NA
CDR3 protein: CASSVARRDYGYTF
CDR3 DNA: TGTGCCAGTAGTGTCGCCCGCCGGGACTATGGCTACACCTTC

J gene: TRBJ1-6
clone size: NA
V gene: TRBV2
D gene: NA
CDR3 protein: CASSEGGSYNSPLHF
CDR3 DNA: TGTGCCAGCAGTGAAGGGGGCTCCTATAATTCACCCCTCCACTTT

J gene: TRBJ1-4
clone size: once
V gene: TRBV5-4
D gene: TRBD1
CDR3 protein: CASSPGTGEEKLFF
CDR3 DNA: TGTGCCAGCAGCCCGGGGACAGGGGAGGAAAAACTGTTTTTT

J gene: TRBJ1-5
clone size: NA
V gene: TRBV6-5
D gene: NA
CDR3 protein: CASSYDFQGPGQPQHF
CDR3 DNA: TGTGCCAGCAGTTATGATTTTCAGGGCCCCGGGCAGCCCCAGCATTTT

J gene: TRBJ1-1
clone size: NA
V gene: TRBV5-5
D gene: NA
CDR3 protein: CASSLWGGNTEAFF
CDR3 DNA: TGTGCCAGCAGCTTGTGGGGGGGTAACACTGAAGCTTTCTTT

J gene: TRBJ2-7
clone size: NA
V gene: TRBV30
D gene: NA
CDR3 protein: CAWSGGSSYEQYF
CDR3 DNA: TGTGCCTGGAGTGGGGGGAGCTCCTACGAGCAGTACTTC

J gene: TRBJ2-4
clone size: NA
V gene: TRBV5-3
D gene: NA
CDR3 protein: CARSPSTGLGAKNIQYF
CDR3 DNA: TGTGCCAGAAGCCCATCAACAGGGCTCGGAGCCAAAAACATTCAGTACTTC

J gene: TRBJ1-1
clone size: few
V gene: TRBV14
D gene: NA
CDR3 protein: CASTLTENTEAFF
CDR3 DNA: TGTGCCAGCACCCTGACAGAGAACACTGAAGCTTTCTTT

J gene: TRBJ2-4
clone size: NA
V gene: TRBV19
D gene: TRBD2
CDR3 protein: CASTNPGTSGENIQYF
CDR3 DNA: TGTGCCAGTACCAATCCCGGGACTAGCGGGGAAAACATTCAGTACTTC

J gene: TRBJ1-5
clone size: NA
V gene: TRBV6-4
D gene: NA
CDR3 protein: CAWRSLGNQPQHF
CDR3 DNA: TGTGCCTGGCGGTCTTTGGGCAATCAGCCCCAGCATTTT

J gene: TRBJ1-6
clone size: NA
V gene: TRBV11-3
D gene: NA
CDR3 protein: CASSLWGNSPLHF
CDR3 DNA: TGTGCCAGCAGCTTATGGGGAAATTCACCCCTCCACTTT

J gene: TRBJ2-2
clone size: NA
V gene: TRBV7-9
D gene: NA
CDR3 protein: CASSRTGPAGELFF
CDR3 DNA: TGTGCCAGCAGCAGGACGGGGCCCGCCGGGGAGCTGTTTTTT

J gene: TRBJ2-2
clone size: NA
V gene: TRBV5-4
D gene: NA
CDR3 protein: CASSLVQAGIGELFF
CDR3 DNA: TGTGCCAGCAGCTTGGTACAGGCCGGGATCGGGGAGCTGTTTTTT

J gene: TRBJ1-1
clone size: NA
V gene: TRBV4-1
D gene: NA
CDR3 protein: CASSFSEGDTEAFF
CDR3 DNA: TGCGCCAGCAGCTTCTCCGAGGGGGACACTGAAGCTTTCTTT

J gene: TRBJ1-1
clone size: NA
V gene: TRBV5-1
D gene: NA
CDR3 protein: CASSLERAFMNTEAFF
CDR3 DNA: TGCGCCAGCAGCTTGGAACGGGCCTTCATGAACACTGAAGCTTTCTTT

J gene: TRBJ2-6
clone size: NA
V gene: TRBV24-1
D gene: NA
CDR3 protein: CATKGSGANVLTF
CDR3 DNA: TGTGCCACCAAGGGCTCTGGGGCCAACGTCCTGACTTTC

J gene: TRBJ1-3
clone size: NA
V gene: TRBV13
D gene: NA
CDR3 protein: CASSFTGNTIYF
CDR3 DNA: TGTGCCAGCAGCTTTACAGGAAACACCATATATTTT

J gene: TRBJ1-3
clone size: NA
V gene: TRBV12-3/TRBV12-4
D gene: TRBD1
CDR3 protein: CASRTGGGNTIYF
CDR3 DNA: TGTGCCAGCAGGACAGGGGGGGGAAACACCATATATTTT

J gene: TRBJ2-3
clone size: NA
V gene: TRBV6-4
D gene: NA
CDR3 protein: CASSDLAGTTQYF
CDR3 DNA: TGTGCCAGCAGTGACTTGGCCGGCACTACGCAGTATTTT

J gene: TRBJ1-1
clone size: NA
V gene: TRBV6-5
D gene: NA
CDR3 protein: CAIFLRRNTEAFF
CDR3 DNA: TGTGCCATCTTTTTAAGAAGGAACACTGAAGCTTTCTTT

J gene: TRBJ1-6
clone size: once
V gene: TRBV30
D gene: NA
CDR3 protein: CAWSPKDGRNSPLHF
CDR3 DNA: TGTGCCTGGAGTCCCAAAGACGGACGGAATTCACCCCTCCACTTT

J gene: TRBJ1-1
clone size: NA
V gene: TRBV29-1
D gene: NA
CDR3 protein: CSVGQGNTEAFF
CDR3 DNA: TGCAGCGTCGGACAAGGGAACACTGAAGCTTTCTTT

J gene: TRBJ2-2
clone size: once
V gene: TRBV27
D gene: TRBD2
CDR3 protein: CASRLAGEAGELFF
CDR3 DNA: TGTGCCAGCAGACTAGCGGGAGAAGCCGGGGAGCTGTTTTTT

J gene: TRBJ1-3
clone size: NA
V gene: TRBV2
D gene: TRBD1
CDR3 protein: CASSAQGRWGSGNTIYF
CDR3 DNA: TGTGCCAGCAGTGCACAGGGGAGATGGGGCTCTGGAAACACCATATATTTT

J gene: TRBJ1-2
clone size: once
V gene: TRBV28
D gene: NA
CDR3 protein: CASSLTSGAPWGYTF
CDR3 DNA: TGTGCCAGCAGTTTGACTTCTGGGGCGCCCTGGGGCTACACCTTC

J gene: TRBJ2-2
clone size: NA
V gene: TRBV15
D gene: TRBD2
CDR3 protein: CATSTEATSGELFF
CDR3 DNA: TGTGCCACCAGCACCGAAGCCACTAGCGGAGAGCTGTTTTTT

J gene: TRBJ1-1
clone size: NA
V gene: TRBV13
D gene: NA
CDR3 protein: CASSLPLNTEAFF
CDR3 DNA: TGTGCCAGCAGCTTACCCTTGAACACTGAAGCTTTCTTT

J gene: TRBJ1-1
clone size: NA
V gene: TRBV5-1
D gene: NA
CDR3 protein: CASSLERLSTEAFF
CDR3 DNA: TGCGCCAGCAGCTTGGAACGCCTGTCTACTGAAGCTTTCTTT

J gene: TRBJ2-7
clone size: once
V gene: TRBV27
D gene: TRBD1
CDR3 protein: CASSWDPTGFYEQYF
CDR3 DNA: TGTGCCAGCAGTTGGGACCCGACAGGGTTCTACGAGCAGTACTTC

J gene: TRBJ1-2
clone size: NA
V gene: TRBV7-2
D gene: NA
CDR3 protein: CASSFDRSRYTF
CDR3 DNA: TGTGCCAGCAGCTTCGACAGATCCCGGTACACCTTC

J gene: TRBJ2-2
clone size: NA
V gene: TRBV10-3
D gene: TRBD1
CDR3 protein: CAISWTGVSGELFF
CDR3 DNA: TGTGCCATCAGCTGGACAGGGGTGTCCGGGGAGCTGTTTTTT

J gene: TRBJ2-7
clone size: NA
V gene: TRBV5-6
D gene: TRBD2
CDR3 protein: CASSFSSGGYEQYF
CDR3 DNA: TGTGCCAGCAGCTTTTCCAGCGGGGGCTACGAGCAGTACTTC

J gene: TRBJ2-5
clone size: NA
V gene: TRBV6-5
D gene: NA
CDR3 protein: CASSRVSGETQYF
CDR3 DNA: TGTGCCAGCAGTCGGGTCAGCGGGGAGACCCAGTACTTC

J gene: TRBJ1-6
clone size: NA
V gene: TRBV5-1
D gene: NA
CDR3 protein: CASSLFGGGQNSPLHF
CDR3 DNA: TGCGCCAGCAGCTTGTTTGGAGGGGGACAAAACTCACCCCTCCACTTT

J gene: TRBJ1-4
clone size: NA
V gene: TRBV25-1
D gene: NA
CDR3 protein: CASSDVGKLFF
CDR3 DNA: TGTGCCAGCAGTGATGTGGGAAAACTGTTTTTT

J gene: TRBJ1-5
clone size: NA
V gene: TRBV30
D gene: NA
CDR3 protein: CAWSETGKQPQHF
CDR3 DNA: TGTGCCTGGAGTGAGACGGGCAAGCAGCCCCAGCATTTT

J gene: TRBJ1-1
clone size: NA
V gene: TRBV4-1
D gene: TRBD1
CDR3 protein: CASSRGGQGNTEAFF
CDR3 DNA: TGCGCCAGCAGCCGAGGGGGACAGGGGAACACTGAAGCTTTCTTT

J gene: TRBJ2-7
clone size: NA
V gene: TRBV19
D gene: NA
CDR3 protein: CASNSDNSYEQYF
CDR3 DNA: TGTGCCAGTAACTCCGACAACTCCTACGAGCAGTACTTC

J gene: TRBJ2-7
clone size: NA
V gene: TRBV11-1
D gene: TRBD2
CDR3 protein: CASSPLAGPSYEQYF
CDR3 DNA: TGTGCCAGCAGCCCATTAGCGGGACCGAGCTACGAGCAGTACTTC

J gene: TRBJ2-3
clone size: NA
V gene: TRBV10-3
D gene: TRBD2
CDR3 protein: CAIRRTSGSTDTQYF
CDR3 DNA: TGTGCCATCAGAAGGACTAGCGGGAGCACAGATACGCAGTATTTT

J gene: TRBJ1-5
clone size: NA
V gene: TRBV6-1
D gene: NA
CDR3 protein: CASSEMYSNQPQHF
CDR3 DNA: TGTGCCAGCAGTGAAATGTATAGCAATCAGCCCCAGCATTTT

J gene: TRBJ2-7
clone size: NA
V gene: TRBV7-2
D gene: TRBD1
CDR3 protein: CASSPRTGNYEQYF
CDR3 DNA: TGTGCCAGCAGCCCCCGGACAGGGAACTACGAGCAGTACTTC

J gene: TRBJ1-1
clone size: NA
V gene: TRBV6-1
D gene: NA
CDR3 protein: CASSEAGGEGRLTLNTEAFF
CDR3 DNA: TGTGCCAGCAGTGAAGCGGGGGGAGAGGGAAGACTAACCCTGAACACTGAAGCTTTCTTT

J gene: TRBJ1-2
clone size: NA
V gene: TRBV7-2
D gene: TRBD1
CDR3 protein: CASSLRTGMDYGYTF
CDR3 DNA: TGTGCCAGCAGCCTACGGACAGGGATGGACTATGGCTACACCTTC

J gene: TRBJ1-4
clone size: once
V gene: TRBV7-8
D gene: NA
CDR3 protein: CASSLAGTENEKLFF
CDR3 DNA: TGTGCCAGCAGCTTAGCGGGGACCGAGAATGAAAAACTGTTTTTT

J gene: TRBJ1-3
clone size: NA
V gene: TRBV28
D gene: NA
CDR3 protein: CASSTRDVGSGNTIYF
CDR3 DNA: TGTGCCAGCAGTACCCGGGACGTAGGCTCTGGAAACACCATATATTTT

J gene: TRBJ1-2
clone size: NA
V gene: TRBV4-2
D gene: NA
CDR3 protein: CASSQVNGESYTF
CDR3 DNA: TGTGCCAGCAGCCAAGTCAATGGTGAGAGCTACACCTTC